The 10 T cell receptor beta chains below were found in one sample sequenced in a study of T cell responses to AZD1222 COVID-19 vaccine (dated by TCRdb to about 2021). The sample's time point label, in plain terms: baseline before first vaccination. Libraries came from the immunoSEQ multiplex PCR assay. Sourced from immuneACCESS, this table was stored by TCRdb with only in-frame sequences that have V and J called. A share of the clones is absent; for the studies checked, an unresolved V gene accounts for under half, and the remainder has no known explanation. A total of more than 250,000 clones appear in this sample, roughly 93% of them only once. Roughly 0.6% of the sample is held by the ten biggest clonotypes. The sample here was peripheral blood, taken on day 0 of AZD1222 vaccination. These TCRs come from an adult in good health.

CDR3 in DNA: TGCGCCAGCAGCTTGGGGGCCCCTGGGGGAGAGACCCAGTACTTC. It codes for CASSLGAPGGETQYF. The J gene is TRBJ2-5, the V gene TRBV5-1; possibly TRBD1 or TRBD2 for D (5 bases each). CDR1 is SGHRS and CDR2 is YFSETQ in the germline V gene. This CDR3 has 15 amino acids. V lost 0 bases and J 4 bases, leaving 13 bases between the germline ends.

This rearrangement joins TRBV7-9 to TRBJ2-2; TRBD1 agrees at 8 bases. This CDR3 is built from 17 residues. V lost 4 bases, J lost 7 bases, and 14 bases stayed unmatched. Germline CDR1 and CDR2: SEHNR and FQNEAQ (reference sequence). The CDR3 loop is CASSSLRPGGVVGELFF. The CDR3 DNA sequence: TGTGCCAGCAGCTCCCTTCGCCCAGGGGGCGTTGTCGGGGAGCTGTTTTTT.

This clone was detected once. The chain has TRBV7-9 and TRBJ2-7; D remains ambiguous. From germline, CDR1 is SEHNR and CDR2 FQNEAQ (reference sequence). This CDR3 spans 12 amino acids. Trimming cost V 5 bases and J 4 bases, with 9 bases left between them. The CDR3 loop is CASSPTPYEQYF. The CDR3 DNA is TGTGCCAGCAGCCCTACACCATACGAGCAGTACTTC. Using reference TRBV7-9 and TRBJ2-7 for the parts outside the CDR3, the full variable domain is DTGVSQNPRHKITKRGQNVTFRCDPISEHNRLYWYRQTLGQGPEFLTYFQNEAQLEKSRLLSDRFSAERPKGSFSTLEIQRTEQGDSAMYLCASSPTPYEQYFGPGTRLTVT.

This chain connects TRBV10-3 to TRBJ2-2, with D uncertain. V gave up 11 bases and J gave up 6 bases, with 13 bases separating them. The CDR3 spans 12 residues. The germline CDR1 and CDR2 sequences are ENHRY and SYGVKD. The CDR3 nucleotides read TGTGCCGCCTTAGTATCATCCGGGGAGCTGTTTTTT. Its protein is CAALVSSGELFF.

The chain links TRBV7-9 to TRBJ2-3; 10 nucleotides agree with TRBD2. The CDR3 spans 15 residues. V lost 3 bases to trimming and J lost 5 bases; unmatched junction nucleotides: 5. CDR1 SEHNR and CDR2 FQNEAQ come from the germline V gene (reference sequence). The CDR3 here is CASSLSSGSKDTQYF. CDR3 in DNA: TGTGCCAGCAGCTTGTCTAGCGGGAGTAAAGATACGCAGTATTTT.

The V call is TRBV4-3, the J call TRBJ1-3; a possible D gene is TRBD1 (6 bases). Germline assignment: CDR1 LGHNA and CDR2 YSLEER. The CDR3 is made up of 15 amino acids. With 4 bases removed from V and 4 bases from J, the gap between germline ends came to 14 bases. CDR3 nucleotides: TGCGCCAGCAGCCGCCGAGCGGGGGCAGGAAACACCATATATTTT. Translation: CASSRRAGAGNTIYF.

V and J are TRBV7-9 and TRBJ2-7; no firm D call. This CDR3 spans 11 amino acids. V was trimmed by 4 bases and J by 3 bases, leaving 4 bases between them. The germline V gene has CDR1 SEHNR and CDR2 FQNEAQ (reference sequence). Here the CDR3 DNA reads TGTGCCAGCAGCTCATACTACGAGCAGTACTTC. Translated: CASSSYYEQYF.

This sequence joins TRBV7-3 and TRBJ2-1; 8 nucleotides line up with TRBD1. Germline CDR1 reads SGHTA; CDR2 reads FQGTGA. V was clipped by 2 bases and J by 3 bases; unmatched bases: 6. The CDR3 loop spans 16 amino acids. The CDR3 protein is CASSLSQGGHYNEQFF. The CDR3 coding sequence is TGTGCCAGCAGCTTATCACAGGGGGGACACTACAATGAGCAGTTCTTC. The variable domain in full, completed from reference TRBV7-3 and TRBJ2-1, reads GAGVSQTPSNKVTEKGKYVELRCDPISGHTALYWYRQSLGQGPEFLIYFQGTGAADDSGLPNDRFFAVRPEGSVSTLKIQRTERGDSAVYLCASSLSQGGHYNEQFFGPGTRLTVL.

The chain joins TRBV19 to TRBJ2-5; 8 bases fit TRBD1. CDR3 length: 13 residues. J lost 5 bases, V lost 6 bases, and 5 bases had no gene match. Per the germline V gene, CDR1 is LNHDA and CDR2 is SQIVND (reference sequence). The CDR3 loop reads CASSPDRVETQYF. CDR3 coding DNA: TGTGCCAGTAGCCCGGACAGGGTGGAGACCCAGTACTTC.

V gene TRBV19 combines with J gene TRBJ2-2; D is tentatively TRBD1 or TRBD2 (6 bases each). Germline V gene lookup returns CDR1 LNHDA and CDR2 SQIVND (reference sequence). V was shortened by 5 bases and J by 4 bases, with 11 bases between the two germline ends. CDR3 size: 14 residues. CDR3 nucleotides: TGTGCCAGTAGTGGGGGGCCGCTCACCGGGGAGCTGTTTTTT. It yields the protein CASSGGPLTGELFF.